The 22 T cell receptor beta chains below come from one sample, sequenced in a study of blood T cell repertoires in COVID-19. Profiling relied on immunoSEQ multiplex PCR, and the TCRdb table lists in-frame clones only, not all of them. The table includes about 210,000 clones, approximately 80% detected once. The sample was PBMCs or T cells enriched from blood (not recorded which). All receptors derive from a woman between 50 and 59 years old with acute COVID-19.

The chain recombines TRBV19 with TRBJ1-5, with a tentative D call TRBD1 (5 bases). V was clipped by 1 base and J by 6 bases, with 13 bases between them. This CDR3 spans 15 amino acids. The germline CDR1 and CDR2 sequences are LNHDA and SQIVND (reference sequence). As DNA, the CDR3 is TGTGCCAGTAGTATAGCCAGGGTGGCAGGTCAGCCCCAGCATTTT. This encodes CASSIARVAGQPQHF. Full variable domain (remainder filled in from reference TRBV19 and TRBJ1-5): DGGITQSPKYLFRKEGQNVTLSCEQNLNHDAMYWYRQDPGQGLRLIYYSQIVNDFQKGDIAEGYSVSREKKESFPLTVTSAQKNPTAFYLCASSIARVAGQPQHFGDGTRLSIL.

V and J are TRBV6-5 and TRBJ1-1; 7 bases match TRBD1. The junction had 8 bases not matched to a gene; V was cut back by 6 bases and J by 4 bases. The CDR3 sequence is 14 residues long. Germline CDR1 MNHEY, CDR2 SVGAGI. Here the CDR3 reads CASRAGGQLTEAFF. The CDR3 DNA reads as TGTGCCAGCAGGGCTGGGGGACAGCTCACTGAAGCTTTCTTT.

J is TRBJ2-5 and V is TRBV5-4, with 15 bases that match TRBD2. Looked up from germline, CDR1 is SGHNT and CDR2 is YYREEE (reference sequence). This CDR3 is built from 16 residues. V was pared by 3 bases and J by 5 bases, with 5 bases of the junction left unmatched. CDR3 amino acids: CASSWTSGGAWETQYF. CDR3 bases: TGTGCCAGCAGCTGGACTAGCGGGGGGGCCTGGGAGACCCAGTACTTC.

This chain uses TRBV9 with TRBJ1-1, with a tentative D call TRBD1 (5 bases). Trimming cost V 0 bases and J 4 bases, with 16 bases left between them. The CDR3 consists of 16 residues. CDR1 is SGDLS and CDR2 is YYNGEE in the germline V gene. The CDR3 DNA reads as TGTGCCAGCAGCGTAGTCGGGGGGAGGGTGAGCACTGAAGCTTTCTTT. Amino acids: CASSVVGGRVSTEAFF.

This clone was seen a single time. V is TRBV28 and J is TRBJ1-6; D perhaps matches TRBD1 (5 bases). CDR1 is MDHEN, CDR2 SYDVKM, per germline. The length of the CDR3 is 13 residues. Deletions cut 7 bases from V and 6 bases from J, with 10 bases between. CDR3 residues: CASMRTTNSPLHF. DNA for the CDR3: TGTGCCAGCATGAGGACAACTAATTCACCCCTCCACTTT.

This CDR3 is CAWSGEGGTAFF. CDR3 sequence (DNA): TGTGCCTGGAGTGGAGAAGGGGGTACAGCTTTCTTT. V usage is TRBV30 and J usage is TRBJ1-1; a weak D match, TRBD1 (6 bases). This CDR3 has 12 amino acids. V was clipped by 1 base and J by 10 bases, with 13 bases between them. Germline assignment: CDR1 GTSNPN and CDR2 SVGIG (reference sequence).

This clone has just a few counts. This chain connects TRBV15 to TRBJ2-3; 9 positions match TRBD1. Germline CDR1 and CDR2: LNHNV and YYDKDF (reference sequence). The ends lost 1 base at V and 2 bases at J; junction bases unmatched: 1. The CDR3 runs 15 residues. The CDR3 region has the DNA TGTGCCACCAGCAGAGGGACAGGGGTCACAGATACGCAGTATTTT. Its protein is CATSRGTGVTDTQYF.

As concerns this clone: A much more abundant neighbour one base away suggests this may be a read error. The rearrangement uses TRBV12-3 or TRBV12-4 and TRBJ2-2; D may be TRBD2 (5 bases). This CDR3 is built from 12 residues. The V end lost 6 bases, the J end lost 4 bases, and 6 bases lay between the germline ends. CDR3 amino acids: CASSRGTGELFF. The CDR3 coding sequence is TGTGCCAGCAGCCGGGGCACCGGGGAGCTGTTTTTT.

This chain connects TRBV7-2 to TRBJ2-3, with TRBD2 matching 7 bases. V shed 5 bases, J shed 4 bases, and the junction held 6 bases outside the gene matches. Germline CDR1 and CDR2: SGHTA and FQGNSA. This CDR3 comprises 14 residues. The CDR3 spells CASSPRGSPDTQYF. CDR3 DNA sequence: TGTGCCAGCAGCCCCCGCGGGAGCCCAGATACGCAGTATTTT.

The chain is built from TRBV6-2 or TRBV6-3 and TRBJ2-1; 7 bases are shared with TRBD2. From germline, CDR1 is MNHEY and CDR2 SVGEGT. The CDR3 length is 15 residues. V gave up 2 bases and J gave up 6 bases; unmatched junction bases: 7. CDR3: CASSYRLAAANEQFF. In DNA, the CDR3 is TGTGCCAGCAGTTACAGGCTAGCGGCGGCCAATGAGCAGTTCTTC.

J is TRBJ1-2 and V is TRBV19, with TRBD1 identical over 7 bases. Losses at the gene ends were 5 bases for V and 0 bases for J; bases not matched to a gene: 6. Looked up from germline, CDR1 is LNHDA and CDR2 is SQIVND (reference sequence). The CDR3 is 15 amino acids. The CDR3 DNA reads TGTGCCAGTAGTCCAGGGGACAGATCTAACTATGGCTACACCTTC. This codes for CASSPGDRSNYGYTF.

V gene TRBV7-9 combines with J gene TRBJ1-4; D gene unclear. Germline-derived CDR1 and CDR2 are SEHNR and FQNEAQ (reference sequence). This CDR3 has 16 residues. V lost 4 bases to trimming and J lost 6 bases, with 18 bases between them. The CDR3 DNA is TGTGCCAGCAGCTATATCGCGGCCGACTTCGATGAAAAACTGTTTTTT. Protein product: CASSYIAADFDEKLFF.

To note about this clone: An end of the junction differs from the germline gene, which may be a read error. The chain joins TRBV5-4 to TRBJ2-1; 10 nucleotides agree with TRBD2. This CDR3 comprises 19 residues. The V gene's germline CDR1 is SGHNT and CDR2 YYREEE (reference sequence). DNA of the CDR3: TGTGCCAGCAGCCACCCAAACCGGGACAGTTTAGCGGGAGGTCCCTCCGGCATCTTC. Protein product: CASSHPNRDSLAGGPSGIF.

The J gene is TRBJ2-3, the V gene TRBV7-9, with D possibly TRBD1 on 5 matching bases. Deletions cut 7 bases from V and 0 bases from J, with 14 bases between. CDR3 length: 15 residues. CDR1 and CDR2 (germline): SEHNR, FQNEAQ (reference sequence). The CDR3 DNA reads TGTGCCAGCACCCCCCAGGGAACTAGCACAGATACGCAGTATTTT. It encodes CASTPQGTSTDTQYF.

This clone has only a few counts. The chain carries TRBV5-1 and TRBJ2-1; 7 bases match TRBD2. This CDR3 is 17 amino acids long. Trimming at V came to 0 bases and at J to 2 bases, leaving 8 bases not matched to a gene. CDR1 is SGHRS, CDR2 YFSETQ, per germline. CDR3 in DNA: TGCGCCAGCAGCTTGGACCCCGAGCGGGGTGCCTACAATGAGCAGTTCTTC. The encoded protein is CASSLDPERGAYNEQFF.

The chain couples TRBV11-2 to TRBJ2-5, with D unresolved. The V gene lost 5 bases and the J gene lost 2 bases, with 9 bases spanning the gap. CDR1 SGHAT and CDR2 FQNNGV come from the germline V gene. The CDR3 runs 13 residues. CDR3: CASSQTLQETQYF. The CDR3 bases are TGTGCCAGCAGCCAGACTTTACAAGAGACCCAGTACTTC.

V gene TRBV19 combines with J gene TRBJ2-3; weak D call: TRBD1 (5 bases). The CDR3 runs to 14 residues. V was trimmed by 5 bases and J by 5 bases, leaving 14 bases between them. Germline V CDR1 and CDR2: LNHDA, SQIVND (reference sequence). CDR3: CASSSGQSEDTQYF. The CDR3 bases are TGTGCCAGTAGTTCAGGGCAAAGCGAAGATACGCAGTATTTT. Full variable domain (missing parts from reference TRBV19 and TRBJ2-3): DGGITQSPKYLFRKEGQNVTLSCEQNLNHDAMYWYRQDPGQGLRLIYYSQIVNDFQKGDIAEGYSVSREKKESFPLTVTSAQKNPTAFYLCASSSGQSEDTQYFGPGTRLTVL.

The chain is built from TRBV7-9 and TRBJ2-2; perhaps TRBD2 as D (5 bases). The germline gives CDR1 SEHNR, CDR2 FQNEAQ (reference sequence). V was shortened by 5 bases and J by 1 base, with 5 bases between the two germline ends. The CDR3 length is 13 residues. In DNA, the CDR3 is TGTGCCAGCAGCCGGGGGAACACCGGGGAGCTGTTTTTT. Amino acid sequence: CASSRGNTGELFF.

V gene TRBV6-5 combines with J gene TRBJ1-5; D unclear. Germline values: CDR1 MNHEY, CDR2 SVGAGI. The V end lost 6 bases, the J end lost 9 bases, and 18 bases lay between the germline ends. The CDR3 sequence is 14 residues long. The CDR3 here is CASRPTWSSGPQHF. The CDR3 coding sequence is TGTGCCAGCAGACCAACCTGGTCCAGCGGGCCCCAGCATTTT.

This clone was seen more than once but under ten times. The CDR3: CASSWTGLDEKLFF. The CDR3 DNA follows: TGCGCCAGCAGCTGGACAGGGTTGGATGAAAAACTGTTTTTT. The chain carries TRBV5-1 and TRBJ1-4; TRBD1 aligns across 8 bases. The CDR3 runs to 14 residues. Germline CDR1 is SGHRS and CDR2 is YFSETQ. Germline trimming cut 3 bases from V and 6 bases from J; bases unmatched to any gene: 4.

This chain connects TRBV29-1 to TRBJ2-5; D remains ambiguous. CDR1 is SQVTM and CDR2 is ANQGSEA in the germline V gene. This CDR3 spans 12 amino acids. Trimming left V 3 bases short and J 2 bases short, with 7 bases between. CDR3 region: CSVDPSQETQYF. CDR3 sequence (DNA): TGCAGCGTTGACCCCAGTCAAGAGACCCAGTACTTC.

This clone was observed once. Within the sample, other DNA sequences also encode this same CDR3. This rearrangement joins TRBV18 to TRBJ1-5; 8 bases are a match to TRBD1. After removal of 3 bases from V and 2 bases from J, the junction contained 3 bases not matched to a gene. Germline V gives CDR1 KGHSH, CDR2 LQKENI. The CDR3 is 15 amino acids. In DNA form, the CDR3 reads TGTGCCAGCTCACCGACGACAGGGGGCAATCAGCCCCAGCATTTT. It translates to CASSPTTGGNQPQHF.